This T cell receptor (beta chain) was obtained from a study of cytomegalovirus exposure and HLA in healthy donors. Whole-study results and caveats: There were some public TCRs occurring in many donors, but most TCR sequences were rare. Later findings reportedly placed an Asian-associated ancestry cluster below the approximately 650-donor mean for N-insertions. Only CMV serostatus was available as immune exposure information.

PCR used 60 Vbeta primers and 13 Jbeta primers. Produced via immunoSEQ multiplex PCR; TCRdb's table is partial and in-frame only. The profile shows around 160,000 clones, around 85% of them singletons. For this clone: Its antigen remains unknown.

This clonotype originated in a human donor in good health. Sequences were obtained from PBMCs.

CDR3 sequence (DNA): TGTGCCAGCAGTGCGTCCGGGACACCCAGCACAGATACGCAGTATTTT. The encoded protein is CASSASGTPSTDTQYF. The gene calls are TRBV6-1 and TRBJ2-3, with D possibly being TRBD1 (6 bases). This CDR3 has 16 amino acids. Trimming left V 4 bases short and J 0 bases short, with 14 bases between. CDR1 is MNHNS, CDR2 SASEGT, per germline.